Listed below are T cell receptor beta chains from one sample, sequenced in a study of blood T cell repertoires in COVID-19. Profiling relied on immunoSEQ multiplex PCR, and the TCRdb table lists in-frame clones only, not all of them. The sample consists of about 130,000 clones, approximately 86% of them appearing once. The specimen was peripheral blood. The source of these receptors is a woman in her seventies with COVID-19, enrolled during active disease. Both conserved end residues are part of each CDR3. D genes are given only for firm matches. Expanded clones get a size class; other rows say once, few or many, or leave the size out.

TRBJ1-1	-	TRBV7-8	TRBD1	CASSLGQGNTEAFF	TGTGCCAGCAGCCTCGGACAGGGGAACACTGAAGCTTTCTTT
TRBJ2-3	-	TRBV21-1	-	CASSKTGTSGGPYTDTQYF	TGTGCCAGCAGCAAAACCGGGACTAGCGGGGGACCCTACACAGATACGCAGTATTTT
TRBJ2-2	-	TRBV5-1	TRBD1	CASSMGTGGSGELFF	TGCGCCAGCAGCATGGGGACAGGGGGCTCCGGGGAGCTGTTTTTT
TRBJ1-1	once	TRBV5-4	-	CASSLVREGTEAFF	TGTGCCAGCAGCTTGGTAAGGGAGGGCACTGAAGCTTTCTTT
TRBJ2-5	-	TRBV9	TRBD2	CASSVVGLAQETQYF	TGTGCCAGCAGCGTAGTCGGACTAGCCCAAGAGACCCAGTACTTC
TRBJ2-7	-	TRBV29-1	TRBD1	CSAQGVSSYEQYF	TGCAGCGCGCAGGGGGTTAGCTCCTACGAGCAGTACTTC
TRBJ1-1	-	TRBV12-3/TRBV12-4	TRBD1	CASSHRGSTEAFF	TGTGCCAGCAGCCACAGGGGGAGCACTGAAGCTTTCTTT
TRBJ2-3	-	TRBV19	-	CASSPTGRPKDTQYF	TGTGCCAGTAGTCCGACAGGCCGTCCTAAAGATACGCAGTATTTT
TRBJ1-5	-	TRBV28	TRBD1	CASRVGTANQPQHF	TGTGCCAGCAGGGTCGGGACAGCCAATCAGCCCCAGCATTTT
TRBJ2-7	-	TRBV28	TRBD1	CASRPTGSSYEQYF	TGTGCCAGCAGGCCGACAGGGTCCTCCTACGAGCAGTACTTC
TRBJ1-4	-	TRBV7-8	-	CASSETVPITNEKLFF	TGTGCCAGCAGCGAGACAGTCCCTATAACTAATGAAAAACTGTTTTTT
TRBJ2-5	-	TRBV7-7	TRBD2	CASSLLAGNQETQYF	TGTGCTAGCAGCTTACTAGCGGGGAACCAAGAGACCCAGTACTTC
TRBJ2-7	-	TRBV2	-	CASSPHRDNYEQYF	TGTGCCAGCAGCCCCCACCGGGACAACTACGAGCAGTACTTC
TRBJ2-7	-	TRBV5-5	-	CASSEGLLSYEQYF	TGTGCCAGCAGCGAGGGACTGTTGTCCTACGAGCAGTACTTC
TRBJ2-4	-	TRBV7-9	-	CASSLVWGDLAKNIQYF	TGTGCCAGCAGCTTAGTCTGGGGGGACCTAGCCAAAAACATTCAGTACTTC
TRBJ2-2	-	TRBV7-9	-	CASTNRRGDTGELFF	TGTGCCAGCACCAACAGGCGGGGTGACACCGGGGAGCTGTTTTTT
TRBJ2-1	-	TRBV6-1	-	CASSGPSIPSYNEQFF	TGTGCCAGCAGTGGGCCCTCGATCCCGTCCTACAATGAGCAGTTCTTC
TRBJ1-5	once	TRBV30	-	CAWSVRQGSNQPQHF	TGTGCCTGGAGTGTACGGCAGGGTAGCAATCAGCCCCAGCATTTT
TRBJ1-4	-	TRBV6-6	-	CASSYDPKGGKEKLFF	TGTGCCAGCAGTTACGATCCAAAAGGGGGTAAAGAAAAACTGTTTTTT
TRBJ2-1	once	TRBV4-1	TRBD2	CASSQGYGGNNEQFF	TGCGCCAGCAGCCAAGGATACGGGGGGAACAATGAGCAGTTCTTC
TRBJ1-5	-	TRBV12-3/TRBV12-4	-	CASSFGRQPQHF	TGTGCCAGCAGTTTCGGGAGGCAGCCCCAGCATTTT
TRBJ2-7	-	TRBV3-1/TRBV3-2	TRBD2	CASSTTSGGTYEQYF	TGTGCCAGCAGCACCACTAGCGGGGGCACCTACGAGCAGTACTTC
TRBJ2-2	-	TRBV28	-	CASTSPRDKPNTGELFF	TGTGCCAGCACCTCCCCCCGGGACAAGCCAAACACCGGGGAGCTGTTTTTT
TRBJ2-3	-	TRBV12-3/TRBV12-4	-	CASSPASTQYF	TGTGCCAGCAGCCCCGCAAGCACGCAGTATTTT
TRBJ1-5	-	TRBV18	-	CASSPARYGTGVAGNQPQHF	TGTGCCAGCTCACCGGCACGATATGGGACGGGGGTAGCGGGCAATCAGCCCCAGCATTTT
TRBJ1-1	-	TRBV5-6	TRBD1	CASSVWAGQGSNTEAFF	TGTGCCAGCAGCGTGTGGGCGGGACAGGGTTCGAACACTGAAGCTTTCTTT
TRBJ1-3	once	TRBV9	TRBD1	CASSVVAGGSGNTIYF	TGTGCCAGCAGCGTAGTTGCAGGGGGTTCTGGAAACACCATATATTTT
TRBJ1-6	-	TRBV21-1	-	CASSKSLTGWGNSPLHF	TGTGCCAGCAGCAAATCCCTGACAGGGTGGGGTAATTCACCCCTCCACTTT
TRBJ1-5	-	TRBV12-2	-	CASRLASGQAQRAARNQPQHF	TGTGCAAGTCGCTTAGCTTCCGGACAGGCACAAAGGGCCGCAAGAAATCAGCCCCAGCATTTT
TRBJ1-2	-	TRBV11-2	-	CASSLFHEGGYTF	TGTGCCAGCAGCTTATTCCACGAGGGAGGCTACACCTTC
TRBJ1-6	-	TRBV14	TRBD1	CASSPTRADRVRPLHF	TGTGCCAGCAGCCCGACGAGAGCGGACAGGGTACGGCCCCTCCACTTT
TRBJ2-1	-	TRBV9	TRBD2	CASSVVGSGGYNEQFF	TGTGCCAGCAGCGTAGTTGGAAGCGGGGGGTACAATGAGCAGTTCTTC
TRBJ1-4	-	TRBV7-2	TRBD1	CASSSTGGTNEKLFF	TGTGCCAGCAGCTCGACAGGGGGAACTAATGAAAAACTGTTTTTT
TRBJ2-7	once	TRBV11-2	TRBD2	CASSPGGYEQYF	TGTGCCAGCAGCCCCGGGGGGTACGAGCAGTACTTC
TRBJ1-6	-	TRBV2	TRBD1	CASSAAGGQNNSPLHF	TGTGCCAGCAGTGCCGCAGGGGGTCAGAATAATTCACCCCTCCACTTT
TRBJ1-1	-	TRBV2	-	CASSYREGYTEAFF	TGTGCCAGCAGTTACAGGGAAGGGTACACTGAAGCTTTCTTT
TRBJ2-7	-	TRBV23-1	-	CASSLPSYEQYF	TGCGCCAGCAGTCTCCCGTCCTACGAGCAGTACTTC
TRBJ1-2	-	TRBV12-3/TRBV12-4	TRBD1	CASSSGGGYTF	TGTGCCAGCAGTTCAGGGGGTGGCTACACCTTC
TRBJ1-3	-	TRBV10-3	-	CASRPGDPVAGNTIYF	TGTGCCTCGAGACCAGGGGACCCAGTTGCTGGAAACACCATATATTTT
TRBJ2-2	-	TRBV28	-	CASSPRTPTGELFF	TGTGCCAGCAGTCCACGGACTCCTACCGGGGAGCTGTTTTTT
TRBJ1-3	few	TRBV3-1/TRBV3-2	-	CASSQDIKANSGNTIYF	TGTGCCAGCAGCCAAGATATCAAAGCAAACTCTGGAAACACCATATATTTT
TRBJ2-5	-	TRBV2	-	CASSRGIMETQYF	TGTGCCAGCAGTCGGGGGATTATGGAGACCCAGTACTTC
TRBJ2-7	few	TRBV27	-	CGSGSSYEQYF	TGTGGAAGTGGGAGCTCCTACGAGCAGTACTTC
TRBJ2-2	-	TRBV6-5	-	CASRRNTGELFF	TGTGCCAGCAGGCGCAACACCGGGGAGCTGTTTTTT
TRBJ2-2	-	TRBV13	-	CASSRQGRGKTGELFF	TGTGCCAGCAGCCGACAAGGGCGAGGGAAAACCGGGGAGCTGTTTTTT
TRBJ1-3	-	TRBV3-1/TRBV3-2	-	CASTGLRGSGNTIYF	TGTGCCAGCACCGGACTCCGCGGGTCAGGAAACACCATATATTTT
TRBJ1-5	once	TRBV7-9	-	CASSVSGGTGRNQPQHF	TGTGCCAGCAGCGTTAGCGGGGGTACAGGGAGAAATCAGCCCCAGCATTTT
TRBJ2-2	once	TRBV7-2	-	CASSLDPSGPNTGELFF	TGTGCCAGCAGCTTAGACCCCAGCGGACCGAACACCGGGGAGCTGTTTTTT
TRBJ2-5	-	TRBV3-1/TRBV3-2	TRBD2	CASSPGLAGGETQYF	TGTGCCAGCAGCCCGGGACTAGCGGGGGGAGAGACCCAGTACTTC
TRBJ1-4	-	TRBV7-2	-	CASSLDGRREKLFF	TGTGCCAGCAGCTTAGATGGCCGGAGGGAAAAACTGTTTTTT
TRBJ2-1	once	TRBV9	TRBD2	CASSVSPLAGGNNEQFF	TGTGCCAGCAGCGTAAGCCCGCTAGCGGGGGGGAACAATGAGCAGTTCTTC
TRBJ1-6	-	TRBV6-5	-	CASSSGTPNSPLHF	TGTGCCAGCAGCTCCGGGACACCAAATTCACCCCTCCACTTT
TRBJ1-2	once	TRBV20-1	TRBD1	CSASGTGLYGYTF	TGCAGTGCTAGTGGGACAGGGCTCTATGGCTACACCTTC
TRBJ2-4	-	TRBV28	TRBD2	CASSLFLAGDTRDIQYF	TGTGCCAGCAGTTTATTCCTAGCGGGGGATACAAGAGACATTCAGTACTTC
TRBJ2-5	few	TRBV5-1	TRBD1	CASSRTGGVETQYF	TGCGCCAGCAGCCGGACAGGGGGTGTGGAGACCCAGTACTTC
TRBJ1-5	-	TRBV18	TRBD1	CASSRDRYSNQPQHF	TGTGCCAGCTCTCGGGACAGATATAGCAATCAGCCCCAGCATTTT